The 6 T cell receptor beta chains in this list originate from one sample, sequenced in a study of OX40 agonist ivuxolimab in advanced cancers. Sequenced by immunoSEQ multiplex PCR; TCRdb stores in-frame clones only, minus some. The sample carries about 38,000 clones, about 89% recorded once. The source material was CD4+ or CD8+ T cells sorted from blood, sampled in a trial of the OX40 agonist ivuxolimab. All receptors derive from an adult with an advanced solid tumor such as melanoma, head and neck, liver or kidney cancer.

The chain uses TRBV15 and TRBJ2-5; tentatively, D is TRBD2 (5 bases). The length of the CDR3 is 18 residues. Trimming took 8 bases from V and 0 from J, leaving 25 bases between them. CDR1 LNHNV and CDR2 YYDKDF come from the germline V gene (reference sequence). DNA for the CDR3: TGTGCCACCCGCTCACTTCCCGGGGTTGGGGAGTACCAAGAGACCCAGTACTTC. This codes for CATRSLPGVGEYQETQYF. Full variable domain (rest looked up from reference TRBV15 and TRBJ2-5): DAMVIQNPRYQVTQFGKPVTLSCSQTLNHNVMYWYQQKSSQAPKLLFHYYDKDFNNEADTPDNFQSRRPNTSFCFLDIRSPGLGDTAMYLCATRSLPGVGEYQETQYFGPGTRLLVL.

The CDR3 is CASGQPQHF. CDR3 coding DNA: TGTGCCAGCGGTCAGCCCCAGCATTTT. V gene TRBV6-1 combines with J gene TRBJ1-5; no firm D call. V dropped 8 bases and J dropped 6 bases, with 2 bases sitting between them. This CDR3 region has 9 residues. Germline CDR1 MNHNS, CDR2 SASEGT.

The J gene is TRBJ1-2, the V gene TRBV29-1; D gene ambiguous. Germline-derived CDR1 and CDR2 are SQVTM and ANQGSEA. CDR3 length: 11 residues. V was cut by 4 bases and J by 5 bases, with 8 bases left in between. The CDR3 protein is CSVVWDYGYTF. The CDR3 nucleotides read TGCAGCGTTGTTTGGGATTATGGCTACACCTTC.

CDR3 region: CASSIEGEDEKLFF. CDR3 coding DNA: TGTGCCAGCAGCATAGAGGGCGAAGATGAAAAACTGTTTTTT. The J gene is TRBJ1-4, the V gene TRBV9; no definite D call. The V end lost 4 bases, the J end lost 6 bases, and 13 bases lay between the germline ends. The CDR3 totals 14 residues. Germline V gives CDR1 SGDLS, CDR2 YYNGEE. The variable domain in full, with the rest retrieved from reference TRBV9 and TRBJ1-4, is DSGVTQTPKHLITATGQRVTLRCSPRSGDLSVYWYQQSLDQGLQFLIQYYNGEERAKGNILERFSAQQFPDLHSELNLSSLELGDSALYFCASSIEGEDEKLFFGSGTQLSVL.

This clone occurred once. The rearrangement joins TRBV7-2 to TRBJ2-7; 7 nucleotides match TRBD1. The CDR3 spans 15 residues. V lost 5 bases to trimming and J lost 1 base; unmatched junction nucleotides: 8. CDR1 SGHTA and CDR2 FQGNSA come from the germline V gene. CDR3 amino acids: CASSLTGFISYEQYF. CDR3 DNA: TGTGCCAGCAGCCTGACAGGGTTTATTTCCTACGAGCAGTACTTC.

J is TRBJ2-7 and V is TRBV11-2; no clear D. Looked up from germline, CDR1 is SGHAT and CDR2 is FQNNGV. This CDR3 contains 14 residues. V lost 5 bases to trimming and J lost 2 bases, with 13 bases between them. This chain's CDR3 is CASSPLGSPYEQYF. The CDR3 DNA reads TGTGCCAGCAGCCCCTTAGGTTCACCCTACGAGCAGTACTTC.